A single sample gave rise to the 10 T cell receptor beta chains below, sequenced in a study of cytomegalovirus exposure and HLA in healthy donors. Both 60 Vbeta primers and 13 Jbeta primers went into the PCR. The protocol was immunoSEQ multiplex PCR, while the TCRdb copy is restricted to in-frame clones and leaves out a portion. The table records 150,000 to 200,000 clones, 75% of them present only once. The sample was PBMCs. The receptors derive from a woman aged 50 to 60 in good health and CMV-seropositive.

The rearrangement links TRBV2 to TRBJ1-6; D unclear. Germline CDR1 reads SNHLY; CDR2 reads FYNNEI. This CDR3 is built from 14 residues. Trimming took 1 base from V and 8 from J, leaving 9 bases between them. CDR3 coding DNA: TGTGCCAGCAGTGAAGGGTCAGGTCATTCACCCCTCCACTTT. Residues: CASSEGSGHSPLHF.

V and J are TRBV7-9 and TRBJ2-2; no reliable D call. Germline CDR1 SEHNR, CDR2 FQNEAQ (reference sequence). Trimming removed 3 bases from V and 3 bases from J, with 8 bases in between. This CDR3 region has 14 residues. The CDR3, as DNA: TGTGCCAGCAGCTTTTTGGCGGACACCGGGGAGCTGTTTTTT. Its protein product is CASSFLADTGELFF.

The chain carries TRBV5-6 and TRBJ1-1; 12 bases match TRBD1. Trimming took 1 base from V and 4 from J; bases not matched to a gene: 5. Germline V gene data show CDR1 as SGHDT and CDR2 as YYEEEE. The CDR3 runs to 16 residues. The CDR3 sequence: CASSLRDRGRSTEAFF. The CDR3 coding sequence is TGTGCCAGCAGCTTGCGGGACAGGGGGCGAAGCACTGAAGCTTTCTTT.

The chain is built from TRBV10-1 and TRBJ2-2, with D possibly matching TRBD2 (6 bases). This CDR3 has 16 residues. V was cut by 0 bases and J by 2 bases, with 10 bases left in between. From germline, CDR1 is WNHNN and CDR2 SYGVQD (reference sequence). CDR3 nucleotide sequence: TGCGCCAGCAGTGAGTCGTGGGGGGATAACACCGGGGAGCTGTTTTTT. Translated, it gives CASSESWGDNTGELFF.

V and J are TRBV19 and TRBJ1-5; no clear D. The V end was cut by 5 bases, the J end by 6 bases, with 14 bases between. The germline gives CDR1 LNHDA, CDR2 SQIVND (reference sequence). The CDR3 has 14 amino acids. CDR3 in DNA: TGTGCCAGTAGTTTTGGGCCCCTTGTTCAGCCCCAGCATTTT. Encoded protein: CASSFGPLVQPQHF.

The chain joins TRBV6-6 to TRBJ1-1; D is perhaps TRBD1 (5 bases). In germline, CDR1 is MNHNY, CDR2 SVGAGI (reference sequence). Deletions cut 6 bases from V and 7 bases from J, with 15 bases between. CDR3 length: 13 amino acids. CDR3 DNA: TGTGCCAGCAGCCGCGATGGGGGGAGTGAAGCTTTCTTT. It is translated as CASSRDGGSEAFF.

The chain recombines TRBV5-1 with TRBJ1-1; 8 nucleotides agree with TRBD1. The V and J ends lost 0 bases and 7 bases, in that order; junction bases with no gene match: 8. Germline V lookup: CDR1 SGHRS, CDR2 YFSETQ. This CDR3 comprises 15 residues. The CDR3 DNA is TGCGCCAGCAGCTTGGAGGCAGGGGGCGCGGATGAAGCTTTCTTT. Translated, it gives CASSLEAGGADEAFF.

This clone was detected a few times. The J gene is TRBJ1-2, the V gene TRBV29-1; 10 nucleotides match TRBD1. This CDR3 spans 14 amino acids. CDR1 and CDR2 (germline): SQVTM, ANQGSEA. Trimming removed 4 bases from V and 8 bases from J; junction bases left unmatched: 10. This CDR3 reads CSVGVGQGVRGYTF. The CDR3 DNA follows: TGCAGCGTTGGCGTCGGACAGGGGGTTAGAGGCTACACCTTC.

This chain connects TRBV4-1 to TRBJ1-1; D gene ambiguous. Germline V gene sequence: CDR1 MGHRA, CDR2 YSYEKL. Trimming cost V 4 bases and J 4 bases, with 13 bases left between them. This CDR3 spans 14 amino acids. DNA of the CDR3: TGCGCCAGCAGCCCCGGGTCGAGGAGCACTGAAGCTTTCTTT. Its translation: CASSPGSRSTEAFF.

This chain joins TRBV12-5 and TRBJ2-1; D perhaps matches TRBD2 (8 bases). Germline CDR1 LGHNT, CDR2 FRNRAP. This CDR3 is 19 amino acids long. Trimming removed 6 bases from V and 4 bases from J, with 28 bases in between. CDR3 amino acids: CASGGDRASLGGVYNEQFF. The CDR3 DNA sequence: TGTGCTAGTGGCGGAGACAGGGCGAGTCTCGGGGGGGTGTACAATGAGCAGTTCTTC.